In its sample, the clone carrying this TCR beta chain was seen many times. This sample is drawn from a study of regulatory T cells in long-lasting Graves disease. Study background: Graves' patients, newly diagnosed, had taken antithyroid drugs under 3 months.

CDR3 regions were amplified by Arm-PCR using iRepertoire HTBI primers to build TCR beta libraries. TCRdb reanalysed the multiplex PCR reads using MiXCR and keeps one entry per CDR3 protein. The sample has some 500,000 distinct CDR3 sequences, roughly 13% seen once. CDR3 length equals 15 residues. V lost 1 base, J lost 0 bases, and 10 bases lay in between. Germline V gene data show CDR1 as SGHAT and CDR2 as FQNNGV. The time point: newly diagnosed GD, antithyroid drugs for less than 3 months. The TCR library was prepared using RNA isolated from PBMCs. The sample was also reused in another study, on T cells in Graves' hyperthyroidism and ophthalmopathy.

V usage is TRBV11-2 and J usage is TRBJ2-7, with unresolved D. The input for sequencing was peripheral blood mononuclear cells (PBMCs), taken at new diagnosis, from a patient treated with antithyroid drugs. This receptor was obtained from a man aged 30 to 39 with Graves disease. The CDR3 is CASSLAPERSYEQYF. For the CDR3, the DNA is TGTGCCAGCAGCTTAGCCCCGGAACGCTCCTACGAGCAGTACTTC.